The rows below give T cell receptor beta chains drawn from one sample of a study of T cells after yellow fever vaccination. TCRdb used MiXCR to reprocess the 5' RACE reads, holding one entry per CDR3 protein. Of approximately 300,000 distinct CDR3 sequences listed, about 11% are singletons. The sample was CD4+ T cells sorted from PBMCs, taken 45 days after the yellow fever booster vaccination. The source is a man aged 18 to 29 who received the YFV17D yellow fever vaccine. Each CDR3 is given with its conserved first and last residue. Fields, in order: CDR3 protein, CDR3 DNA, D gene, V gene, J gene, clone size. D genes are given only for firm matches. Clone size, where shown, is once, few, many, or a class for clones that have expanded.

CASSFREDTGELFF,TGTGCCAGCAGCTTTCGCGAGGACACCGGGGAGCTGTTTTTT,.,TRBV7-2,TRBJ2-2,few
CATSRDFSNQPQHF,TGTGCCACCAGCAGAGATTTTAGCAATCAGCCCCAGCATTTT,.,TRBV15,TRBJ1-5,.
CASSTGPQETQYF,TGTGCCAGCAGTACCGGACCGCAAGAGACCCAGTACTTC,.,TRBV7-3,TRBJ2-5,many
CASSYGDYGYTF,TGTGCCAGCAGCTACGGAGACTATGGCTACACCTTC,.,TRBV7-8,TRBJ1-2,.
CASSQSRGQAGNTIYF,TGCGCCAGCAGCCAATCAAGGGGCCAAGCTGGAAACACCATATATTTT,.,TRBV4-3,TRBJ1-3,few
CATSRDRGQIGQPQHF,TGTGCCACCAGCAGAGATCGGGGACAGATCGGCCAGCCCCAGCATTTT,TRBD1,TRBV15,TRBJ1-5,.
CASSLAGASYNEQFF,TGTGCCAGCAGCCTAGCGGGGGCCTCCTACAATGAGCAGTTCTTC,TRBD2,TRBV7-2,TRBJ2-1,.
CASSATSFAETQYF,TGTGCCAGCAGCGCAACTAGCTTCGCGGAGACCCAGTACTTC,.,TRBV7-7,TRBJ2-5,many
CASSQKDAGRKYHQPQHF,TGCGCCAGCAGCCAAAAAGACGCAGGGCGAAAGTACCATCAGCCCCAGCATTTT,.,TRBV4-3,TRBJ1-5,few
CASSLDIAGATDTQYF,TGTGCCAGCAGTTTAGATATAGCGGGGGCCACAGATACGCAGTATTTT,TRBD2,TRBV12-3/TRBV12-4,TRBJ2-3,.
CAWTRQISLEQYF,TGTGCCTGGACCAGACAGATTTCCCTCGAGCAGTACTTC,.,TRBV30,TRBJ2-7,few
CASRGGDEKLFF,TGCGCCAGCAGGGGCGGCGATGAAAAACTGTTTTTT,.,TRBV10-1,TRBJ1-4,few
CATSDRDRDGTGELFF,TGTGCCACCAGTGATCGGGACAGGGACGGCACCGGGGAGCTGTTTTTT,TRBD1,TRBV24-1,TRBJ2-2,many
CASSWTGGSNTEAFF,TGCGCCAGCAGCTGGACAGGGGGATCGAACACTGAAGCTTTCTTT,TRBD1,TRBV5-1,TRBJ1-1,many
CASSVLLAGGSYNEQFF,TGTGCCAGCAGTGTCCTACTAGCGGGGGGCTCCTACAATGAGCAGTTCTTC,TRBD2,TRBV2,TRBJ2-1,.
CASSELGLNTGELFF,TGTGCCAGCAGTGAATTGGGCCTGAACACCGGGGAGCTGTTTTTT,.,TRBV25-1,TRBJ2-2,.
CASSSFGTGETYEQYF,TGTGCCAGCAGCTCATTCGGGACAGGCGAAACCTACGAGCAGTACTTC,TRBD1,TRBV13,TRBJ2-7,.
CASSATGDDYNEQFF,TGTGCCAGCAGCGCAACGGGAGATGACTACAATGAGCAGTTCTTC,.,TRBV9,TRBJ2-1,.
CASSFGTSRSNEQFF,TGCGCCAGCAGCTTCGGGACTAGCCGTTCCAATGAGCAGTTCTTC,TRBD2,TRBV5-1,TRBJ2-1,many
CASSFSGQALHF,TGTGCCAGCAGTTTTTCAGGGCAGGCCCTCCACTTT,.,TRBV28,TRBJ1-6,.
CASTPWATGETQYF,TGTGCCAGCACCCCCTGGGCCACAGGGGAGACCCAGTACTTC,.,TRBV12-3/TRBV12-4,TRBJ2-5,.
CASSRQGRNQPQHF,TGTGCCAGCAGTCGACAGGGTCGAAATCAGCCCCAGCATTTT,TRBD1,TRBV25-1,TRBJ1-5,.
CASSQAKGTSHISTDTQYF,TGCGCCAGCAGCCAAGCAAAAGGGACTAGCCATATTAGCACAGATACGCAGTATTTT,TRBD2,TRBV4-3,TRBJ2-3,.
CAISESRGSTFTDTQYF,TGTGCCATCAGCGAATCGCGGGGGTCCACATTCACAGATACGCAGTATTTT,TRBD2,TRBV10-3,TRBJ2-3,many
CASQAGGDWWDEQYF,TGTGCCAGCCAAGCCGGAGGGGACTGGTGGGACGAGCAGTACTTC,.,TRBV27,TRBJ2-7,.
CASAESSYNEQFF,TGTGCCAGCGCAGAGAGCTCCTACAATGAGCAGTTCTTC,.,TRBV12-3/TRBV12-4,TRBJ2-1,.
CASSLPLANSGANVLTF,TGTGCCAGCAGCTTGCCCCTGGCAAACTCTGGGGCCAACGTCCTGACTTTC,.,TRBV5-7,TRBJ2-6,.
CSAIGLAGQTQYF,TGCAGTGCGATCGGACTAGCGGGGCAGACCCAGTACTTC,TRBD2,TRBV20-1,TRBJ2-5,.
CASSYSGNGQPQHF,TGTGCCAGCAGTTACTCAGGGAATGGTCAGCCCCAGCATTTT,.,TRBV6-2/TRBV6-3,TRBJ1-5,few
CASSRTGDNTDTQYF,TGCGCCAGCAGCCGGACTGGAGATAATACAGATACGCAGTATTTT,.,TRBV4-1,TRBJ2-3,few
CSASPRINEKLFF,TGCAGTGCTAGCCCCCGGATTAATGAAAAACTGTTTTTT,.,TRBV20-1,TRBJ1-4,.
CASSVGAGAYNEQFF,TGTGCCAGCAGCGTAGGAGCGGGGGCATACAATGAGCAGTTCTTC,TRBD2,TRBV9,TRBJ2-1,few
CASSFSQGHMNTEAFF,TGTGCCAGCAGTTTTTCACAGGGGCACATGAACACTGAAGCTTTCTTT,TRBD1,TRBV7-6,TRBJ1-1,few
CASSRSGPTDTQYF,TGTGCCAGCAGTCGGAGCGGTCCCACAGATACGCAGTATTTT,.,TRBV7-3,TRBJ2-3,.
CASSPPGAGGGNIQYF,TGTGCCAGTAGTCCGCCCGGAGCGGGCGGGGGAAACATTCAGTACTTC,TRBD2,TRBV19,TRBJ2-4,few
CASSLVGGAQLFF,TGTGCCAGCAGCTTAGTGGGGGGTGCGCAACTGTTTTTT,.,TRBV11-2,TRBJ1-4,few
CASSLNGISSGNTIYF,TGTGCCAGCAGCCTGAATGGGATTTCCTCTGGAAACACCATATATTTT,.,TRBV7-2,TRBJ1-3,few
CASSGPGQIYGYTF,TGTGCCAGCAGCGGCCCGGGACAGATCTATGGCTACACCTTC,TRBD1,TRBV28,TRBJ1-2,.
CASSYREFGNTIYF,TGTGCCAGCAGCTACCGAGAATTTGGAAACACCATATATTTT,.,TRBV6-5,TRBJ1-3,many
CASSLERRGETQYF,TGTGCCAGCAGCTTAGAACGGCGGGGTGAGACGCAGTATTTT,.,TRBV7-9,TRBJ2-3,.
CASSPDSLREGTIYF,TGTGCCAGCAGCCCCGACAGCCTGAGAGAAGGCACCATATATTTT,.,TRBV7-2,TRBJ1-3,.
CASSEPGVRYSEAFF,TGTGCCAGCAGCGAACCGGGGGTACGGTACTCTGAAGCTTTCTTT,.,TRBV6-5,TRBJ1-1,.
CASSTVLGGDTEAFF,TGTGCCAGCTCAACGGTCCTCGGGGGGGACACTGAAGCTTTCTTT,.,TRBV18,TRBJ1-1,few
CSTNNPRANTEAFF,TGCAGTACCAACAACCCCAGGGCGAACACTGAAGCTTTCTTT,.,TRBV20-1,TRBJ1-1,.
CSASRLKRLYNEQFF,TGCAGTGCTAGTAGGTTGAAGAGACTTTACAATGAGCAGTTCTTC,.,TRBV20-1,TRBJ2-1,few
CASSADRLYNEQFF,TGTGCCAGCAGTGCGGACAGGCTATACAATGAGCAGTTCTTC,TRBD1,TRBV2,TRBJ2-1,.
CASSIGRAWDEQFF,TGTGCCAGTAGTATCGGGCGGGCGTGGGATGAGCAGTTCTTC,.,TRBV19,TRBJ2-1,.
CASSPRDGGYEQYF,TGTGCCAGCAGCCCCCGGGACGGAGGCTACGAGCAGTACTTC,.,TRBV7-2,TRBJ2-7,many
CASSYGQGLYQPQHF,TGTGCCAGCAGCTACGGACAGGGGTTATATCAGCCCCAGCATTTT,TRBD1,TRBV7-2,TRBJ1-5,few
CASSLGRYDNTDTQYF,TGTGCCAGCAGCTTAGGGCGGTACGATAACACAGATACGCAGTATTTT,.,TRBV11-3,TRBJ2-3,.
CASSLSGAQGTQYF,TGTGCCAGCAGCTTGTCGGGGGCTCAAGGGACCCAGTACTTC,.,TRBV5-6,TRBJ2-5,once
CSARDPGTSISNEQFF,TGCAGTGCTAGAGATCCCGGGACTAGCATCTCAAATGAGCAGTTCTTC,TRBD2,TRBV20-1,TRBJ2-1,.
CASSETSGGDTQYF,TGTGCCAGCAGCGAGACTAGCGGGGGAGATACGCAGTATTTT,TRBD2,TRBV7-6,TRBJ2-3,few